The 11 T cell receptor beta chains given below trace back to one sample, sequenced in a study of response to subunit inactivated influenza vaccine. TCRdb redid the calling of the RT-PCR reads with MiXCR, one entry per CDR3 protein. The sample yields 450,000 to 600,000 distinct CDR3 sequences, approximately 7.8% seen once. Source: PBMCs from blood, taken 23 months after vaccination. The receptors originated from a man aged 50 to 69 who received an inactivated influenza vaccine.

There are a few counts of this clonotype. This sequence joins TRBV20-1 and TRBJ2-2, with 9 bases that match TRBD2. The CDR3 runs 16 residues. With V trimmed by 1 base and J by 2 bases, 5 bases remained unmatched. Germline V gives CDR1 DFQATT, CDR2 SNEGSKA (reference sequence). The chain's CDR3 is CSARGGTSRNTGELFF. The CDR3 DNA reads TGCAGTGCTAGAGGGGGGACTAGCCGAAACACCGGGGAGCTGTTTTTT.

As concerns this clonotype: Germline and junction disagree at one end, which may indicate a read error. The rearrangement uses TRBV6-5 and TRBJ1-1, with a weak D call TRBD1 (5 bases). CDR3 length equals 15 residues. Germline CDR1 reads MNHEY; CDR2 reads SVGAGI. The CDR3 loop reads CAGSYLGGGNTEAFF. CDR3 DNA: TGTGCCGGCAGTTACCTTGGGGGGGGGAACACTGAAGCTTTCTTT.

This clonotype appeared a few times. The chain is built from TRBV27 and TRBJ2-7, with 14 bases that match TRBD2. Germline assignment: CDR1 MNHEY and CDR2 SMNVEV (reference sequence). J gave up 4 bases and V 5 bases, and 4 bases lay outside the gene matches. The CDR3 covers 15 residues. The CDR3 DNA is TGTGCCAGCAGTGGTGGGACTAGCGGGAGTTACGAGCAGTACTTC. Protein: CASSGGTSGSYEQYF.

The genes are TRBV7-9 and TRBJ1-6; TRBD1 is a possible D gene (6 bases). CDR3 length equals 16 residues. V was cut by 4 bases and J by 10 bases, with 20 bases left in between. The germline CDR1 and CDR2 sequences are SEHNR and FQNEAQ (reference sequence). The CDR3 sequence: CASSSKGWSGDSPLHF. DNA of the CDR3: TGTGCCAGCAGCTCAAAGGGCTGGTCAGGGGACTCACCCCTCCACTTT.

In its sample, this clonotype was seen a few times. This chain links TRBV3-1 with TRBJ2-3; D might be TRBD2 (6 bases). Looked up from germline, CDR1 is LGHDT and CDR2 is YNNKEL (reference sequence). Between the trimmed V and J ends, which lost 6 bases and 6 bases, there was a span of 7 bases. The CDR3 has 11 amino acids. For the CDR3, the DNA is TGTGCCAGCAGACTAGCTGATACGCAGTATTTT. Its translation: CASRLADTQYF.

This rearrangement joins TRBV6-2 or TRBV6-3 to TRBJ1-5; D may be TRBD1 (5 bases). Germline values: CDR1 MNHEY, CDR2 SVGEGT. The CDR3 length is 13 residues. Between the trimmed V and J ends, which lost 9 bases and 5 bases, there was a span of 14 bases. CDR3 DNA: TGTGCCAGTGCTCCGGGGGTTTATCAGCCCCAGCATTTT. It translates to CASAPGVYQPQHF.

A few counts support this clonotype. The rearrangement joins TRBV4-3 to TRBJ2-1; D is undetermined. Per the germline V gene, CDR1 is LGHNA and CDR2 is YSLEER. The CDR3 sequence is 14 residues long. V was clipped by 0 bases and J by 12 bases, with 15 bases between them. The CDR3 nucleotides are TGCGCCAGCAGCCAAGATCCCGTCCTTAGCCCGCAGTTCTTC. Amino acid sequence: CASSQDPVLSPQFF.

The rearrangement links TRBV28 to TRBJ2-7; D unclear. Germline CDR1 reads MDHEN; CDR2 reads SYDVKM. The CDR3 sequence is 11 residues long. V dropped 6 bases and J dropped 1 base, with 4 bases sitting between them. In DNA, the CDR3 is TGTGCCAGCAGGACATCCTACGAGCAGTACTTC. Its translation is CASRTSYEQYF.

This clonotype was observed a handful of times. V gene TRBV10-3 combines with J gene TRBJ1-1; 9 nucleotides line up with TRBD1. Looked up from germline, CDR1 is ENHRY and CDR2 is SYGVKD. The CDR3 covers 16 residues. The V segment lost 2 bases and the J segment 6 bases; nucleotides outside the gene matches: 10. This CDR3 is CAISEPRGQGTAEAFF. The CDR3 region has the DNA TGTGCCATCAGTGAGCCCCGGGGACAGGGAACGGCTGAAGCTTTCTTT.

This clonotype was observed at least ten times. V usage is TRBV4-1 and J usage is TRBJ1-5; perhaps TRBD1 as D (6 bases). Germline CDR1 is MGHRA and CDR2 is YSYEKL. Trimming shortened V by 1 base and J by 0 bases, and 10 bases separated the two germline ends. The CDR3 extends over 16 amino acids. CDR3 loop: CASSQGGTHSNQPQHF. The CDR3 DNA reads TGCGCCAGCAGCCAAGGAGGGACACATAGCAATCAGCCCCAGCATTTT.

The gene calls are TRBV20-1 and TRBJ2-1; 7 nucleotides agree with TRBD2. The germline V gene encodes CDR1 DFQATT and CDR2 SNEGSKA (reference sequence). V trimming: 5 bases; J trimming: 1 base; junction bases outside the gene matches: 11. This CDR3 comprises 16 residues. CDR3: CSARRRGSGSYNEQFF. CDR3 coding DNA: TGCAGTGCTCGACGGCGGGGGAGCGGATCCTACAATGAGCAGTTCTTC.